This passage covers 32 T cell receptor beta chains from one sample sequenced in a study of T cells in localized non-small cell lung cancer. The table came from immunoSEQ multiplex PCR; TCRdb's copy has only in-frame clones and leaves some out. The sample includes roughly 64,000 clones, roughly 80% of them seen just once. Here the sequenced sample was PBMCs, taken before any cancer treatment. The receptors come from a man between 40 and 69 years old with stage II lung adenocarcinoma.

The gene calls are TRBV6-5 and TRBJ2-7; 11 nucleotides line up with TRBD1. This CDR3 is 14 amino acids long. V lost 4 bases, J lost 7 bases, and 6 bases stayed unmatched. Germline CDR1 MNHEY, CDR2 SVGAGI. CDR3 DNA sequence: TGTGCCAGCAGTTCTGGACAGGGGGCGCGTGAGCAGTACTTC. This gives the protein CASSSGQGAREQYF.

This clone has just one count. The chain combines TRBV7-2 with TRBJ2-4; 7 positions match TRBD2. CDR1 and CDR2 from the germline V gene are SGHTA and FQGNSA. The J segment lost 10 bases and the V segment lost 3 bases, leaving 9 bases of the junction unmatched. There are 14 residues in the CDR3. In nucleotides, the CDR3 is TGTGCCAGCAGCTTCCCAGGAGGGAGGGGTATTCAGTACTTC. This encodes CASSFPGGRGIQYF.

The chain carries TRBV2 and TRBJ1-1, with a tentative D call TRBD1 (5 bases). The CDR3 extends over 14 amino acids. V lost 6 bases and J 5 bases, leaving 16 bases between the germline ends. CDR1 is SNHLY, CDR2 FYNNEI, per germline. CDR3 residues: CASSPDSGGTEAFF. CDR3 in DNA: TGTGCCAGCAGCCCAGACAGCGGGGGGACTGAAGCTTTCTTT.

V and J are TRBV9 and TRBJ2-6; 7 nucleotides line up with TRBD1. There are 17 residues in the CDR3. Trimming removed 2 bases from V and 4 bases from J; junction bases left unmatched: 9. The germline gives CDR1 SGDLS, CDR2 YYNGEE. In nucleotides, the CDR3 is TGTGCCAGCAGCGTTACAGGGGCCAGGACAGGGGCCAACGTCCTGACTTTC. Translating gives CASSVTGARTGANVLTF.

This clone has just one count. V usage is TRBV10-2 and J usage is TRBJ2-3; 7 positions match TRBD2. The ends lost 6 bases at V and 2 bases at J; junction bases unmatched: 5. The CDR3 is 14 residues long. Germline lookup yields CDR1 WSHSY and CDR2 SAAADI. CDR3 protein: CASRTGTITDTQYF. CDR3 nucleotides: TGCGCCAGCAGAACCGGGACTATCACAGATACGCAGTATTTT.

The sample holds a few counts of this clone. The J gene is TRBJ2-1, the V gene TRBV27; TRBD1 matches 7 bases. CDR1 is MNHEY and CDR2 is SMNVEV in the germline V gene (reference sequence). The CDR3 has 16 residues. Losses at the gene ends were 6 bases for V and 1 base for J; bases not matched to a gene: 9. The CDR3: CASRLTGVGSYNEQFF. The CDR3 DNA follows: TGTGCCAGCAGACTTACAGGGGTCGGGTCCTACAATGAGCAGTTCTTC.

V is TRBV5-5 and J is TRBJ1-1, with D unresolved. The CDR3 spans 14 residues. In germline, CDR1 is SGHKS, CDR2 YYEKEE (reference sequence). V was cut by 2 bases and J by 1 base, with 9 bases left in between. The CDR3 DNA reads as TGTGCCAGCAGCTTAAAACAGTCGAACACTGAAGCTTTCTTT. Its protein product is CASSLKQSNTEAFF.

The chain links TRBV5-5 to TRBJ2-2; D not certain. CDR3 length: 15 residues. The V end was cut by 0 bases, the J end by 3 bases, with 9 bases between. CDR1 is SGHKS and CDR2 is YYEKEE in the germline V gene (reference sequence). CDR3 nucleotides: TGTGCCAGCAGCTTGGGTGGGGTCTACACCGGGGAGCTGTTTTTT. It translates to CASSLGGVYTGELFF. The full variable domain, completed using reference TRBV5-5 and TRBJ2-2, is DAGVTQSPTHLIKTRGQQVTLRCSPISGHKSVSWYQQVLGQGPQFIFQYYEKEERGRGNFPDRFSARQFPNYSSELNVNALLLGDSALYLCASSLGGVYTGELFFGEGSRLTVL.

The chain's CDR3 is CASRPRTYTDTQYF. The CDR3 DNA reads as TGTGCCAGTAGACCCCGGACTTACACAGATACGCAGTATTTT. This chain joins TRBV19 and TRBJ2-3, with a possible D match to TRBD2 (5 bases). The V and J ends lost 6 bases and 2 bases respectively, with 12 bases between them. The CDR3 is made up of 14 amino acids. Germline lookup yields CDR1 LNHDA and CDR2 SQIVND (reference sequence).

V gene TRBV5-1 combines with J gene TRBJ1-1, with D hard to call. V was cut by 7 bases and J by 2 bases, with 12 bases left in between. The CDR3 runs 13 residues. Germline assignment: CDR1 SGHRS and CDR2 YFSETQ. For the CDR3, the DNA is TGCGCCAGCTGCCTCGGGTCTAACACTGAAGCTTTCTTT. Its translation: CASCLGSNTEAFF. The complete variable domain, with remaining parts taken from reference TRBV5-1 and TRBJ1-1, reads KAGVTQTPRYLIKTRGQQVTLSCSPISGHRSVSWYQQTPGQGLQFLFEYFSETQRNKGNFPGRFSGRQFSNSRSEMNVSTLELGDSALYLCASCLGSNTEAFFGQGTRLTVV.

The chain employs TRBV29-1 and TRBJ2-1; no definite D call. V shed 0 bases and J shed 0 bases, with 9 bases lying between them. Germline lookup yields CDR1 SQVTM and CDR2 ANQGSEA. There are 15 residues in the CDR3. This chain's CDR3 is CSVEEGSSSYNEQFF. The CDR3 DNA reads TGCAGCGTTGAAGAGGGCTCCAGCTCCTACAATGAGCAGTTCTTC.

On this clone: Other DNA sequences in the same sample also yield this CDR3. The V and J genes are TRBV7-6 and TRBJ1-5; D unresolved. The CDR3 contains 14 residues. Trimming took off 0 bases at V and 3 bases at J, with 6 bases between the two ends. Germline assignment: CDR1 SGHVS and CDR2 FNYEAQ. The CDR3 nucleotides read TGTGCCAGCAGCTTAGCGCCAGTCAATCAGCCCCAGCATTTT. Translation: CASSLAPVNQPQHF. The full variable domain, in which reference TRBV7-6 and TRBJ1-5 provide the parts outside the CDR3, is GAGVSQSPRYKVTKRGQDVALRCDPISGHVSLYWYRQALGQGPEFLTYFNYEAQQDKSGLPNDRFSAERPEGSISTLTIQRTEQRDSAMYRCASSLAPVNQPQHFGDGTRLSIL.

The chain links TRBV10-2 to TRBJ2-7; TRBD1 or TRBD2 may be the D gene (7 bases each). CDR1 WSHSY and CDR2 SAAADI come from the germline V gene. V was clipped by 4 bases and J by 4 bases, with 20 bases between them. This CDR3 has 16 amino acids. The CDR3 loop is CASSVTGLTSTYEQYF. In nucleotides, the CDR3 is TGCGCCAGCAGTGTGACAGGGTTGACTAGCACGTACGAGCAGTACTTC.

With regard to this clone: The junction differs from germline at one of its ends, possibly a read error. The chain links TRBV5-4 to TRBJ2-7; tentative D call: TRBD1 (8 bases). CDR1 SGHNT and CDR2 YYREEE come from the germline V gene (reference sequence). The CDR3 loop spans 13 amino acids. CDR3 amino acids: CASSLDREGIRYF. The CDR3 coding sequence is TGTGCCAGCAGTTTGGACAGGGAGGGTATTCGATACTTC.

The V and J genes are TRBV5-1 and TRBJ2-1, with a possible D match to TRBD1 (5 bases). Germline V gene lookup returns CDR1 SGHRS and CDR2 YFSETQ. V dropped 4 bases and J dropped 9 bases, with 20 bases sitting between them. The CDR3 loop spans 15 amino acids. CDR3 sequence reads: CASSPEGTGEGEQFF. The CDR3 DNA sequence: TGCGCCAGCAGCCCCGAAGGAACAGGAGAAGGTGAGCAGTTCTTC.

This clone was detected once. The chain recombines TRBV2 with TRBJ1-3; the D is unclear. CDR1 is SNHLY, CDR2 FYNNEI, per germline. The CDR3 length is 14 residues. V lost 4 bases and J 0 bases, leaving 7 bases between the germline ends. The CDR3 nucleotides read TGTGCCAGCAGTGCCGCCGTCTCTGGAAACACCATATATTTT. It translates to CASSAAVSGNTIYF.

This clone was detected a few times. The chain couples TRBV29-1 to TRBJ1-1; no firm D call. This CDR3 is 12 amino acids long. Germline-derived CDR1 and CDR2 are SQVTM and ANQGSEA. Trimming cost V 5 bases and J 4 bases, with 11 bases left between them. CDR3 in amino acids: CSVSVEGTEAFF. The DNA for the CDR3 is TGCAGCGTTAGCGTCGAGGGCACTGAAGCTTTCTTT. The full variable domain, with the rest looked up from reference TRBV29-1 and TRBJ1-1, is SAVISQKPSRDICQRGTSLTIQCQVDSQVTMMFWYRQQPGQSLTLIATANQGSEATYESGFVIDKFPISRPNLTFSTLTVSNMSPEDSSIYLCSVSVEGTEAFFGQGTRLTVV.

The rearrangement joins TRBV6-5 to TRBJ2-1, with D maybe TRBD1 (6 bases). Trimming took 4 bases from V and 8 from J, leaving 12 bases between them. The CDR3 runs to 13 residues. The germline gives CDR1 MNHEY, CDR2 SVGAGI. DNA of the CDR3: TGTGCCAGCAGTTTTCAGGGGTGGGATGAGCAGTTCTTC. It is translated as CASSFQGWDEQFF.

V gene TRBV11-3 combines with J gene TRBJ2-2, with D perhaps matching TRBD1 or TRBD2 (5 bases each). The germline gives CDR1 SGHNT, CDR2 YENEEA. The CDR3 has 16 amino acids. Deletions cut 6 bases from V and 2 bases from J, with 16 bases between. CDR3 nucleotides: TGTGCCAGCAGATCCCTTGGGACGGTCAACACCGGGGAGCTGTTTTTT. This encodes CASRSLGTVNTGELFF. Full variable domain (rest looked up from reference TRBV11-3 and TRBJ2-2): EAGVVQSPRYKIIEKKQPVAFWCNPISGHNTLYWYLQNLGQGPELLIRYENEEAVDDSQLPKDRFSAERLKGVDSTLKIQPAELGDSAVYLCASRSLGTVNTGELFFGEGSRLTVL.

This chain joins TRBV5-4 and TRBJ2-5; 9 bases are shared with TRBD2. This CDR3 has 15 amino acids. Germline V gene lookup returns CDR1 SGHNT and CDR2 YYREEE (reference sequence). The V segment lost 2 bases and the J segment 5 bases; nucleotides outside the gene matches: 7. The CDR3 sequence: CASSLRLAVGETQYF. In DNA, the CDR3 is TGTGCCAGCAGCTTACGACTAGCGGTGGGGGAGACCCAGTACTTC.

This clone was recorded only once. The rearrangement links TRBV29-1 to TRBJ2-1, with 7 bases identical to TRBD2. Germline assignment: CDR1 SQVTM and CDR2 ANQGSEA. The CDR3 is 14 amino acids. With 8 bases clipped from V and 2 bases from J, the junction kept 9 bases outside the gene matches. The CDR3 loop is CSTGSAGAYNEQFF. CDR3 nucleotide sequence: TGCAGCACTGGAAGCGCGGGGGCCTACAATGAGCAGTTCTTC.

CDR3 loop: CASSRTRDSHGYTF. The CDR3 DNA is TGTGCCAGCAGCCGAACCCGGGACAGCCATGGCTACACCTTC. V is TRBV7-2 and J is TRBJ1-2; 7 bases align to TRBD1. V lost 5 bases to trimming and J lost 6 bases; unmatched junction nucleotides: 9. CDR1 and CDR2 from the germline V gene are SGHTA and FQGNSA. The CDR3 extends over 14 amino acids.

This clone was detected only once. The gene calls are TRBV12-5 and TRBJ2-1, with D tentatively TRBD2 (6 bases). Trimming left V 4 bases short and J 8 bases short, with 24 bases between. CDR3 size: 17 residues. Per the germline V gene, CDR1 is LGHNT and CDR2 is FRNRAP. This CDR3 is CASGSLLRRGAVDEQFF. The CDR3 nucleotides are TGTGCTAGTGGTTCCCTACTGAGGAGGGGCGCGGTCGATGAGCAGTTCTTC.

V gene TRBV5-1 combines with J gene TRBJ2-1; 9 positions match TRBD2. Germline V gene lookup returns CDR1 SGHRS and CDR2 YFSETQ. Germline trimming cut 2 bases from V and 5 bases from J; bases unmatched to any gene: 5. The CDR3 is made up of 15 amino acids. CDR3 amino acids: CASSFISGSNNEQFF. In DNA form, the CDR3 reads TGCGCCAGCAGCTTCATTAGCGGGAGCAACAATGAGCAGTTCTTC. The whole variable domain, filled in from reference TRBV5-1 and TRBJ2-1, reads KAGVTQTPRYLIKTRGQQVTLSCSPISGHRSVSWYQQTPGQGLQFLFEYFSETQRNKGNFPGRFSGRQFSNSRSEMNVSTLELGDSALYLCASSFISGSNNEQFFGPGTRLTVL.

This chain uses TRBV5-1 with TRBJ2-7, with 7 bases that match TRBD2. This CDR3 has 16 residues. Per the germline V gene, CDR1 is SGHRS and CDR2 is YFSETQ. The V and J ends lost 0 bases and 0 bases, in that order; junction bases with no gene match: 6. The DNA of the CDR3 is TGCGCCAGCAGCTTGGCGGGGGGAAGTGGCTCCTACGAGCAGTACTTC. This encodes CASSLAGGSGSYEQYF.

The V gene is TRBV4-1, the J gene TRBJ2-7; 10 bases line up with TRBD2. The trim removed 0 bases at V and 3 bases at J, leaving 5 bases unmatched. CDR3 length equals 16 residues. Germline loops: CDR1 MGHRA, CDR2 YSYEKL. The CDR3 DNA is TGCGCCAGCAGCCAAGATCCAAGGACTAGCGGCTACGAGCAGTACTTC. Its translation: CASSQDPRTSGYEQYF.

CDR3 protein: CASSYKLGNPSYEQYF. The CDR3 nucleotides read TGTGCCAGCAGTTACAAGTTAGGGAACCCCTCCTACGAGCAGTACTTC. The rearrangement joins TRBV6-5 to TRBJ2-7, with D hard to call. V lost 2 bases, J lost 0 bases, and 14 bases lay in between. Germline values: CDR1 MNHEY, CDR2 SVGAGI. The CDR3 covers 16 residues.

The chain joins TRBV30 to TRBJ2-1, with TRBD1 as a possible D gene (6 bases). Germline CDR1 and CDR2: GTSNPN and SVGIG (reference sequence). This CDR3 has 11 amino acids. The V end lost 5 bases, the J end lost 12 bases, and 14 bases lay between the germline ends. The CDR3 DNA is TGTGCCTGGGGCCAGACAGGTCGGCAGTTCTTC. This encodes CAWGQTGRQFF.

The chain carries TRBV6-5 and TRBJ2-1; D remains unclear. The V gene lost 3 bases and the J gene lost 0 bases, with 12 bases spanning the gap. CDR1 is MNHEY, CDR2 SVGAGI, per germline. The CDR3 loop spans 16 amino acids. CDR3 residues: CASSYKRYSSYNEQFF. The CDR3 DNA reads TGTGCCAGCAGTTATAAACGGTACAGCTCCTACAATGAGCAGTTCTTC.

This sequence joins TRBV27 and TRBJ2-4, with D unclear. The CDR3 contains 13 residues. CDR1 is MNHEY, CDR2 SMNVEV, per germline (reference sequence). V was pared by 5 bases and J by 6 bases, with 11 bases between. The CDR3 bases are TGTGCCAGCAGTCTCGTGTTTGGAAACATTCAGTACTTC. As protein: CASSLVFGNIQYF.

This clone was observed a few times. The chain combines TRBV19 with TRBJ2-1; 11 nucleotides agree with TRBD2. The CDR3 spans 15 residues. Unmatched junction bases numbered 6, after V lost 4 bases and J lost 7 bases. Germline CDR1 LNHDA, CDR2 SQIVND (reference sequence). The CDR3 region has the DNA TGTGCCAGTAGTAGACTAGCGGGATATAAGAATGAGCAGTTCTTC. Encoded protein: CASSRLAGYKNEQFF.

The rearrangement uses TRBV6-5 and TRBJ1-1; D unresolved. The CDR3 sequence is 12 residues long. The V and J ends lost 0 bases and 8 bases respectively, with 7 bases between them. Germline CDR1 is MNHEY and CDR2 is SVGAGI. The CDR3: CASSYSGGEAFF. CDR3 nucleotides: TGTGCCAGCAGTTACTCGGGAGGGGAAGCTTTCTTT.